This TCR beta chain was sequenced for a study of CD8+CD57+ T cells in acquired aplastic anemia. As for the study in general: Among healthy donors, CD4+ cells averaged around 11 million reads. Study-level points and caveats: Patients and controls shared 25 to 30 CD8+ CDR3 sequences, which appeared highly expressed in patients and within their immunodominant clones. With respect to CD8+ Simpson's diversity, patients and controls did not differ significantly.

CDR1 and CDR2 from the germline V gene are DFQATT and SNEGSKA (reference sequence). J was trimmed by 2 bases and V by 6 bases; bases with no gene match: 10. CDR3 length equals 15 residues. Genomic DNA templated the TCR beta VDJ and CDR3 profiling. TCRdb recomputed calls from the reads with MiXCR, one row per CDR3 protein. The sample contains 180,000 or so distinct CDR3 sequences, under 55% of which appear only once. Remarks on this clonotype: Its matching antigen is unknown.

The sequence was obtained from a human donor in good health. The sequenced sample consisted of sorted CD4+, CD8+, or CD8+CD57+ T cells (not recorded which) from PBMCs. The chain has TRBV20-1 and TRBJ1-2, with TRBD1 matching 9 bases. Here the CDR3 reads CSAKNLDRGNYGYTF. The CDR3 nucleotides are TGCAGTGCCAAAAACCTCGACAGGGGGAACTATGGCTACACCTTC.